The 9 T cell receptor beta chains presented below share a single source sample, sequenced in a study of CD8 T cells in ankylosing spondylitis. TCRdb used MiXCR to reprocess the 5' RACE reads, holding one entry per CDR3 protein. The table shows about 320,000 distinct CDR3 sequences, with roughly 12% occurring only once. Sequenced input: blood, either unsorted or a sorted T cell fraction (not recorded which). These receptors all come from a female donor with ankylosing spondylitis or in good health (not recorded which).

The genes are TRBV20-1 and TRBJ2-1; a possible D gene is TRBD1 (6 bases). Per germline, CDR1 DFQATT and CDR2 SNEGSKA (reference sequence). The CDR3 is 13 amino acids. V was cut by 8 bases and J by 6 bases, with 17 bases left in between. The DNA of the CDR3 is TGCAGTACCAGGGGAGACCCCCTCAATGAGCAGTTCTTC. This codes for CSTRGDPLNEQFF.

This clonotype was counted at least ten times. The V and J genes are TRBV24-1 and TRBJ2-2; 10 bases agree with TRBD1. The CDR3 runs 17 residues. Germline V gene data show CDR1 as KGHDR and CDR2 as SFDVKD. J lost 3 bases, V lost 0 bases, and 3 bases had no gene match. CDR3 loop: CATSDLRDRGHTGELFF. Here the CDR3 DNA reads TGTGCCACCAGTGATTTGCGCGACAGGGGGCACACCGGGGAGCTGTTTTTT.

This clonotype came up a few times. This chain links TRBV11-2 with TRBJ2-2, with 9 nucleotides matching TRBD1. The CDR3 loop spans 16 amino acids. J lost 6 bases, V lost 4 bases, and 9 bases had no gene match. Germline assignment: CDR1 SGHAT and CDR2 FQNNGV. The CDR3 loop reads CASSSYRGQDAGELFF. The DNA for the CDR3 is TGTGCCAGCAGCTCCTACAGGGGGCAGGACGCCGGGGAGCTGTTTTTT.

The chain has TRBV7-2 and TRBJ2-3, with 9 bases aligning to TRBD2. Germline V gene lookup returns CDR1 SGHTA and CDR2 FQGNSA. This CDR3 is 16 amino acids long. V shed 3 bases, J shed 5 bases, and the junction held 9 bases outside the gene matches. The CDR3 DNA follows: TGTGCCAGCAGCTTCGGGCGGGAGGGCCGAAGAGATACGCAGTATTTT. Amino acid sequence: CASSFGREGRRDTQYF.

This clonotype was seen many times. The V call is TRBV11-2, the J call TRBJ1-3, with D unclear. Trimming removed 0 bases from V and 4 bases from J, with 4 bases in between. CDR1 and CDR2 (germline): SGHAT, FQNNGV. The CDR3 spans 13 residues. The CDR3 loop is CASSLEPGNTIYF. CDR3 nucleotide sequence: TGTGCCAGCAGCTTAGAGCCCGGAAACACCATATATTTT.

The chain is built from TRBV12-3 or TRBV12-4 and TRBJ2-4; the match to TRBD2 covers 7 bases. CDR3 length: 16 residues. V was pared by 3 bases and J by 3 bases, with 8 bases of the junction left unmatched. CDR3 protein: CASSLGGSGVKNIQYF. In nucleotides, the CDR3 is TGTGCCAGCAGTTTGGGGGGGAGTGGGGTCAAAAACATTCAGTACTTC.

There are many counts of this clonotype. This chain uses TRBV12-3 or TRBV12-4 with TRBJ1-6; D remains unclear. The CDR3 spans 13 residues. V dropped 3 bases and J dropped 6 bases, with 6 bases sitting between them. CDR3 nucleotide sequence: TGTGCCAGCAGTTTGAACAGTAATTCACCCCTCCACTTT. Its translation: CASSLNSNSPLHF.

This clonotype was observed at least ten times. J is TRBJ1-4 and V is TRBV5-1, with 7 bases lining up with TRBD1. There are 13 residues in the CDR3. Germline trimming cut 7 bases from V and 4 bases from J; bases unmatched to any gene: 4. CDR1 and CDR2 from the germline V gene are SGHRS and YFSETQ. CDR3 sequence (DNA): TGCGCCAGCTCGGGACAGCATAATGAAAAACTGTTTTTT. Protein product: CASSGQHNEKLFF.

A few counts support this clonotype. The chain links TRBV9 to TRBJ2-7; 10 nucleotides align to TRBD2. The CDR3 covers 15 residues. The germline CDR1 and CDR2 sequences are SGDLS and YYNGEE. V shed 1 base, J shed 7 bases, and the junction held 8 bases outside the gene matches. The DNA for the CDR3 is TGTGCCAGCAGCGTAAGGCTAGCGGGAGTAGGAGAGCAGTACTTC. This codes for CASSVRLAGVGEQYF.